The 15 T cell receptor beta chains below were found in one sample sequenced in a study of cytomegalovirus exposure and HLA in healthy donors. The PCR used 60 Vbeta and 13 Jbeta primers. Data came from immunoSEQ multiplex PCR; TCRdb stores just in-frame clones and leaves some out. Here the sample spans around 70,000 clones, about 66% being singletons. Input material: PBMCs. The source of these receptors is a man in his sixties in good health and CMV-seropositive.

The chain combines TRBV28 with TRBJ2-3; 15 bases are shared with TRBD2. In germline, CDR1 is MDHEN, CDR2 SYDVKM. The CDR3 consists of 19 residues. Trimming removed 8 bases from V and 3 bases from J; junction bases left unmatched: 15. CDR3 protein: CASVSRDRGTSGRTDTQYF. The CDR3 bases are TGTGCCAGCGTATCCCGGGACCGCGGGACTAGCGGGAGGACAGATACGCAGTATTTT.

The chain combines TRBV7-6 with TRBJ2-5; tentative D call: TRBD2 (6 bases). The J call may not be correct, given that the DNA end is closer to TRBJ2-7. The CDR3 has 15 amino acids. CDR1 and CDR2 (germline): SGHVS, FNYEAQ. CDR3 sequence (DNA): TGTGCCAGCAGCTTAGGCGGGGCCGACTCCTACGAGCAGTACTTC. The encoded protein is CASSLGGADSYEQYF.

This rearrangement joins TRBV5-1 to TRBJ2-7; possible D gene TRBD2, 7 bases. In germline, CDR1 is SGHRS, CDR2 YFSETQ. This CDR3 region has 15 residues. Trimming took off 0 bases at V and 1 base at J, with 11 bases between the two ends. The DNA for the CDR3 is TGCGCCAGCAGCTTGGACGGGGGGCCGTCCTACGAGCAGTACTTC. This encodes CASSLDGGPSYEQYF.

The chain combines TRBV28 with TRBJ1-5; TRBD1 matches at 7 bases. Germline V gives CDR1 MDHEN, CDR2 SYDVKM. The V and J ends lost 2 bases and 2 bases, in that order; junction bases with no gene match: 0. The CDR3 has 14 amino acids. The CDR3 protein is CASSLDRGNQPQHF. The CDR3 DNA is TGTGCCAGCAGTTTAGACAGGGGCAATCAGCCCCAGCATTTT.

This clone turned up a few times. V is TRBV27 and J is TRBJ1-4, with D possibly being TRBD1 (6 bases). From germline, CDR1 is MNHEY and CDR2 SMNVEV (reference sequence). Trimming cost V 5 bases and J 8 bases, with 15 bases left between them. The CDR3 contains 14 residues. The CDR3 DNA sequence: TGTGCCAGCAGTAATACAGGGTTGGGCGAAAAACTGTTTTTT. It is translated as CASSNTGLGEKLFF.

V gene TRBV28 combines with J gene TRBJ1-2; 7 bases align to TRBD1. This CDR3 has 13 residues. Unmatched junction bases numbered 4, after V lost 3 bases and J lost 6 bases. In germline, CDR1 is MDHEN, CDR2 SYDVKM. CDR3 loop: CASSLTGRNGYTF. The CDR3 DNA follows: TGTGCCAGCAGTTTGACAGGGCGAAATGGCTACACCTTC.

Only one count was recorded for this clone. The rearrangement uses TRBV14 and TRBJ2-4; D ambiguous. Germline CDR1 and CDR2: SGHDN and FVKESK. This CDR3 region has 12 residues. With 4 bases removed from V and 8 bases from J, the gap between germline ends came to 9 bases. CDR3 in amino acids: CASSPPRDIQYF. Here the CDR3 DNA reads TGTGCCAGCAGCCCCCCCCGGGACATTCAGTACTTC.

Here the CDR3 reads CASSLYPSGPGNEQFF. CDR3 DNA: TGTGCCAGCAGTTTATATCCTAGCGGCCCAGGCAATGAGCAGTTCTTC. The V and J genes are TRBV28 and TRBJ2-1, with TRBD2 identical over 7 bases. The V gene end was trimmed by 1 base and the J gene end by 6 bases; junction bases not matched to a gene: 9. Per the germline V gene, CDR1 is MDHEN and CDR2 is SYDVKM. This CDR3 is 16 amino acids long.

The chain employs TRBV12-5 and TRBJ2-7; 7 bases are shared with TRBD1. Germline V CDR1 and CDR2: LGHNT, FRNRAP. The CDR3 has 14 amino acids. J was trimmed by 5 bases and V by 8 bases; bases with no gene match: 12. CDR3 nucleotides: TGTGCTAGTCGTACACAGGGGACCCACCACGAGCAGTACTTC. Its protein product is CASRTQGTHHEQYF.

The chain is built from TRBV7-9 and TRBJ2-5; tentatively, D is TRBD2 (6 bases). Germline CDR1 reads SEHNR; CDR2 reads FQNEAQ (reference sequence). V shed 8 bases and J shed 7 bases, with 23 bases lying between them. The CDR3 spans 15 residues. The CDR3: CASQSFGGVGGTQYF. In nucleotides, the CDR3 is TGTGCCAGCCAATCCTTCGGCGGGGTTGGAGGGACCCAGTACTTC.

The chain employs TRBV6-1 and TRBJ1-1; D is possibly TRBD1 (5 bases). This CDR3 contains 14 residues. In germline, CDR1 is MNHNS, CDR2 SASEGT. Between the trimmed V and J ends, which lost 5 bases and 7 bases, there was a span of 17 bases. CDR3 DNA: TGTGCCAGCAGTTCCTCCCAGGGATCGAATGAAGCTTTCTTT. Encoded protein: CASSSSQGSNEAFF.

This chain connects TRBV7-2 to TRBJ2-3; the match to TRBD2 covers 9 bases. CDR3 length equals 18 residues. Trimming removed 2 bases from V and 3 bases from J; junction bases left unmatched: 12. The germline V gene has CDR1 SGHTA and CDR2 FQGNSA. CDR3 sequence: CASSLMVAGAALTDTQYF. CDR3 nucleotides: TGTGCCAGCAGCTTAATGGTAGCGGGGGCCGCATTGACAGATACGCAGTATTTT.

The chain carries TRBV21-1 and TRBJ1-3; the table calls TRBD1, which could not be checked here. TRBV21-1 is a pseudogene locus. The CDR3 consists of 16 residues. This CDR3 reads CASSKHRGPSGNTIYF. In nucleotides, the CDR3 is TGTGCCAGCAGCAAACACAGGGGGCCCTCTGGAAACACCATATATTTT.

The CDR3 region is CASSQGQSYNEQFF. CDR3 DNA: TGCGCCAGCAGCCAGGGACAGTCCTACAATGAGCAGTTCTTC. The chain combines TRBV5-1 with TRBJ2-1; the match to TRBD1 covers 7 bases. The CDR3 runs 14 residues. V shed 4 bases, J shed 1 base, and the junction held 2 bases outside the gene matches. The germline V gene encodes CDR1 SGHRS and CDR2 YFSETQ.

The chain's CDR3 is CAWTLDTGGGQFF. CDR3 bases: TGTGCCTGGACCTTAGACACCGGAGGAGGGCAGTTCTTC. The chain links TRBV30 to TRBJ2-1, with D possibly matching TRBD2 (5 bases). The length of the CDR3 is 13 residues. V lost 4 bases, J lost 12 bases, and 19 bases lay in between. CDR1 GTSNPN and CDR2 SVGIG come from the germline V gene (reference sequence). The full variable domain, completed using reference TRBV30 and TRBJ2-1, is SQTIHQWPATLVQPVGSPLSLECTVEGTSNPNLYWYRQAAGRGLQLLFYSVGIGQISSEVPQNLSASRPQDRQFILSSKKLLLSDSGFYLCAWTLDTGGGQFFGPGTRLTVL.